The 7 T cell receptor beta chains reported below all come from one sample, sequenced in a study of blood T cell repertoires in COVID-19 (dated by TCRdb to the early 2020s). Receptor libraries were prepared by the immunoSEQ multiplex PCR assay. TCRdb carries this immuneACCESS record with in-frame sequences only. Its versions omit some clonotypes, under half of them owing to an unresolved V gene in the studies checked, with the rest unexplained. The sample table lists about 43,000 clones, around 87% of them with a count of one. The ten largest account for about a tenth of the sample. Source material: peripheral blood. The receptor set was obtained from a woman aged 80 or over with active COVID-19.

The chain carries TRBV11-2 and TRBJ2-7; TRBD1 aligns across 9 bases. This CDR3 comprises 14 residues. Looked up from germline, CDR1 is SGHAT and CDR2 is FQNNGV. V lost 3 bases to trimming and J lost 2 bases; unmatched junction nucleotides: 2. CDR3 region: CASSFGTGTYEQYF. The CDR3 DNA follows: TGTGCCAGCAGCTTCGGGACAGGGACCTACGAGCAGTACTTC.

This chain connects TRBV6-2 or TRBV6-3 to TRBJ2-7; 9 bases fit TRBD2. This CDR3 contains 15 residues. Germline loops: CDR1 MNHEY, CDR2 SVGEGT. The trim removed 2 bases at V and 6 bases at J, leaving 8 bases unmatched. CDR3 sequence (DNA): TGTGCCAGCAGTTACGCGCGGGGGGGCACCGGCGAGCAGTACTTC. Encoded protein: CASSYARGGTGEQYF.

The genes are TRBV5-1 and TRBJ1-1; D not resolved. V was shortened by 0 bases and J by 4 bases, with 7 bases between the two germline ends. The CDR3 length is 13 residues. Germline CDR1 reads SGHRS; CDR2 reads YFSETQ. CDR3 amino acids: CASSLGGVTEAFF. CDR3 bases: TGCGCCAGCAGCTTGGGAGGCGTCACTGAAGCTTTCTTT.

The chain links TRBV7-2 to TRBJ2-4; D remains ambiguous. The CDR3 extends over 14 amino acids. CDR1 SGHTA and CDR2 FQGNSA come from the germline V gene. V lost 6 bases and J 1 base, leaving 10 bases between the germline ends. The CDR3 spells CASSPLSAKNIQYF. CDR3 nucleotides: TGTGCCAGCAGTCCCCTCTCGGCCAAAAACATTCAGTACTTC.

This clone was seen a single time. V is TRBV6-5 and J is TRBJ2-7; D might be TRBD1 (6 bases). The V and J ends lost 2 bases and 4 bases respectively, with 9 bases between them. From germline, CDR1 is MNHEY and CDR2 SVGAGI. The length of the CDR3 is 13 residues. Here the CDR3 DNA reads TGTGCCAGCAGTTACACAGGGAAGTACGAGCAGTACTTC. Its protein product is CASSYTGKYEQYF.

The rearrangement joins TRBV7-2 to TRBJ2-2; 7 bases map to TRBD2. CDR3 length equals 15 residues. The germline V gene encodes CDR1 SGHTA and CDR2 FQGNSA. Trimming took 5 bases from V and 7 from J; bases not matched to a gene: 10. The CDR3 DNA is TGTGCCAGCAGCGCCAGAGCGGGGTACGGCGGGGAGCTGTTTTTT. This sequence encodes CASSARAGYGGELFF.

The chain links TRBV3-1 (or the pseudogene TRBV3-2) to TRBJ1-3; unclear D gene. The germline CDR1 and CDR2 sequences are LGHDT and YNNKEL (reference sequence). This CDR3 spans 14 amino acids. The V end was cut by 3 bases, the J end by 0 bases, with 6 bases between. CDR3 DNA: TGTGCCAGCAGCCACATCAGCTCTGGAAACACCATATATTTT. It is translated as CASSHISSGNTIYF.